This T cell receptor beta chain is from a study of CD8+CD57+ T cells in acquired aplastic anemia. Trimming at V came to 2 bases and at J to 8 bases, leaving 9 bases not matched to a gene. Germline values: CDR1 SGDLS, CDR2 YYNGEE. This CDR3 is built from 15 residues. It was genomic DNA that served as the template for profiling TCR beta VDJ and CDR3. TCRdb re-analysed the reads in MiXCR, keeping a single row per CDR3 protein. The sample includes roughly 220,000 distinct CDR3 sequences, 60% to 80% of them seen just once. Whoever was chosen for sequencing had shown CD8+CD57+ cell expansion by flow cytometry. The study sampled blood from patients who had received no therapy.

Source material: sorted CD4+, CD8+, or CD8+CD57+ T cells (not recorded which) from PBMCs. The clonotype was recovered from a human donor with aplastic anemia. This chain joins TRBV9 and TRBJ1-4; TRBD1 aligns across 7 bases. The CDR3 DNA is TGTGCCAGCAGCGTGCAGGGGGGAGGAGGAGAAAAACTGTTTTTT. Translated, it gives CASSVQGGGGEKLFF.